This T cell receptor beta chain is drawn from a study of T cells in women clearing cervical HPV infection (dated by TCRdb to between 2017 and 2018). Study-wide context: Cases were about 25 women with histologically confirmed HPV16-related CIN3 or worse, including a couple of invasive cancers. The 20 to 25 controls were women who cleared a single incident HPV16 infection within 12 months without developing precancer or cancer. Blood from cases was collected at the visit where the lesion was first found, while blood from controls was collected once the infection could no longer be detected. Among cases, blood sampling came a median of almost 150 days after lesion detection, with an interquartile range of roughly 80 to 220 days. HLA typing was available for only a few women, so HLA type could not be excluded as a confounder. This exploratory proof-of-principle case-control study, nested within the Guanacaste HPV Natural History Study in Costa Rica, compared TCR repertoires among women with different cervical HPV16 outcomes. Cases and controls were matched on year of sample collection and on age within five years. Cases had a median age of about 34 years and controls had a median age of around 40, with no significant differences in baseline characteristics. The parent cohort enrolled some 10,000 women aged 18 or older in Guanacaste, Costa Rica, during about 1992 to 1994 and followed them for over six years. Five blinded duplicates per group were added as quality controls, so that about 60 samples were obtained: some 50 participants and some 10 replicates. Study-wide findings and limitations: Because the number of T cells per sample was unknown, the richness differences could reflect varying T-cell content rather than repertoire biology. The cross-sectional design could not show whether the associations came before the infection or were a result of it, and neither effector/memory subsets nor HPV-specific T cells were isolated. Random forest classifiers that combined richness and V gene abundances separated cases from controls with an estimated AUC of less than 0.85. TCR repertoire richness was significantly higher in CIN3+ cases than in controls across sequencing depths, while evenness did not differ.

TCR beta CDR3 regions were amplified by multiplex PCR from an average of roughly 1,200 ng genomic DNA per sample using the immunoSEQ assay. The assay corrected primer bias using a complete synthetic TCR repertoire to establish an amplification baseline. The amplicons were sequenced using the Illumina platform. For the original study's pipeline: Error correction of the sequences involved clustering with frequency ratios plus a modified nearest-neighbor algorithm, after which the sequences were analyzed in the immunoSEQ Analyzer using IMGT gene definitions. TCR richness and evenness were averaged over 20 rarefaction repeats at each rarefaction depth, excluding samples with fewer sequences than the depth. Relative abundances of V, D and J genes were compared between groups using Wilcoxon rank sum tests, with FDR correction applied. In the blinded duplicates, the intraclass correlation was approximately 96% for TCR richness and averaged about 79% across 60 to 70 gene segments. TCRdb carries this immuneACCESS record with in-frame sequences only. Its versions omit some clonotypes, under half of them owing to an unresolved V gene in the studies checked, with the rest unexplained. The DNA was the basis for D and trimming; V, J and clone size are from that table. The sample table includes roughly 14,000 clones. Jointly, the top ten make up 7.6% of the sample.

Comments on this clone: Which antigen it targets is not known. A read error may produce the germline difference seen at one junction end. The sample holds other DNA sequences that translate to the same CDR3.

Every participant had a single incident cervical HPV16 infection, and women with prevalent HPV16 infections were excluded. Cervical HPV DNA was detected with MY09/MY11 PCR, and genotyping was done by dot-blot hybridization. Around 15 mL of heparinized blood were centrifuged, and the buffy coat was aliquoted, frozen at -30°C, then stored at -80°C. QIAGEN kits were used to extract genomic DNA from the buffy coat specimens. The receptor comes from a woman aged 18 to 75 with a cervical HPV16 infection that either progressed to CIN3+ or cleared (not recorded which). Sequencing used blood buffy coat.

CDR3 loop: CASIRGASGNTIYF. The CDR3 bases that were read are TGTGCCAGCATCAGAGGGGCTTCTGGAAACACA. The sequence joins TRBV2 to TRBJ1-3, with a weak D call of TRBD1 (5 bases match). Read sequence stops 3 residues before the CDR3 end, and the germline J gene provides the missing end. As encoded in the germline V gene, CDR1 is SNHLY while CDR2 is FYNNEI. The CDR3 contains 14 residues, cysteine and phenylalanine counted. The DNA has 33 bases, all within the CDR3, and is read from base 1.